Listed below are T cell receptor beta chains from one sample, sequenced in a study of radiotherapy plus CTLA-4 blockade in lung cancer. Using immunoSEQ multiplex PCR, the repertoire was profiled, and TCRdb retains in-frame clones only, with some absent. The sample lists 55,000 to 75,000 clones; 65% to 85% were seen once. The material was peripheral blood, obtained from a patient treated with radiotherapy plus ipilimumab. These receptor sequences come from a human donor with non-small cell lung cancer whose response to radiotherapy plus ipilimumab could not be evaluated. Some clones in this sample may be carry-over from other donors' samples. Both conserved end residues are part of each CDR3. The size of a clone is reported for some rows only, either as once, few or many, or as a class for expanded clones.

>few|TRBV19|TRBJ2-3
CAIRGLAGQQYF
>few|TRBV2|TRBJ1-3
CASSADSPGNTIYF
>NA|TRBV4-1|TRBJ1-1
CASSQGPDRGRTNTEAFF
>NA|TRBV7-6|TRBJ2-2
CASSLKGDSSIMNTGELFF
>NA|TRBV20-1|TRBJ1-1
CSASENTEAFF
>NA|TRBV28|TRBJ2-5
CASSWTSEETQYF
>NA|TRBV5-1|TRBJ2-5
CASSLASGGQETQYF
>NA|TRBV12-5|TRBJ1-1
CASGWEAWDTEAFF
>NA|TRBV6-5|TRBJ1-3
CASSYSGSGNTIYF
>NA|TRBV4-1|NA
CASSQEPFTFTYEQYF
>NA|TRBV9|TRBJ1-1
CASSVGGTGFSTEAFF
>once|TRBV5-4|TRBJ2-7
CASSLRTGMGEQYF
>NA|TRBV27|TRBJ1-2
CASSPVPLNYGYTF
>few|TRBV18|TRBJ1-2
CASSPPGHQYGYTF
>NA|TRBV11-2|TRBJ2-3
CASSRLGGQTSTDTQYF
>NA|TRBV28|TRBJ1-1
CASSLPSGISDTEAFF
>NA|TRBV7-2|TRBJ1-1
CASSSYRAHMNTEAFF
>NA|TRBV28|TRBJ1-2
CASRPGGHGYTF
>many|TRBV4-2|TRBJ1-3
CASSQGTGGGNTIYF
>NA|TRBV18|TRBJ2-6
CASSPRQPYLFSGANVLTF
>NA|TRBV7-3|TRBJ2-1
CASSYSGGVYNEQFF